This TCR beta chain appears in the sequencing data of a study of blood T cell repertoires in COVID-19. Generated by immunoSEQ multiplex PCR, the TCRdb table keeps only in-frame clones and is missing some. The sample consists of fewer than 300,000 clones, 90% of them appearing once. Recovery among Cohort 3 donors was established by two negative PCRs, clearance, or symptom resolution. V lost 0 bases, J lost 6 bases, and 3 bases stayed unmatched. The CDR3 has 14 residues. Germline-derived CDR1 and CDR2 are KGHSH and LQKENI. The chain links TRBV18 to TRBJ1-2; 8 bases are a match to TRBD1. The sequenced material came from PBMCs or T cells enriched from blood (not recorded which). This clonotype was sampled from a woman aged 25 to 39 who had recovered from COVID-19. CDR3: CASSPPGTGNGYTF. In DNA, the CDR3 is TGTGCCAGCTCACCACCCGGGACAGGAAATGGCTACACCTTC.